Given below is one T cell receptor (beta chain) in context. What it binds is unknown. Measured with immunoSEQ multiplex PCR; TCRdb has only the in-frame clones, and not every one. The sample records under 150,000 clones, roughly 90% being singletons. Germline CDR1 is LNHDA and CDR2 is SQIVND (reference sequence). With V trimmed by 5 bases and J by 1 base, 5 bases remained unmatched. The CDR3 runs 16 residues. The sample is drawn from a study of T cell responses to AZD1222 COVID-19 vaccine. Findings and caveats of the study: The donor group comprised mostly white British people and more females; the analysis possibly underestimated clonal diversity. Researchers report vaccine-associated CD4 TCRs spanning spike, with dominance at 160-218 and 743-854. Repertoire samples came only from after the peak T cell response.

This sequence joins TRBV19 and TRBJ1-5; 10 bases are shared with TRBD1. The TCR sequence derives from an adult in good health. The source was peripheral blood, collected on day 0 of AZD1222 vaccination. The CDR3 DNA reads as TGTGCCAGTAGTCTCGACAGGGGGCAGAGCAATCAGCCCCAGCATTTT. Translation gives CASSLDRGQSNQPQHF.